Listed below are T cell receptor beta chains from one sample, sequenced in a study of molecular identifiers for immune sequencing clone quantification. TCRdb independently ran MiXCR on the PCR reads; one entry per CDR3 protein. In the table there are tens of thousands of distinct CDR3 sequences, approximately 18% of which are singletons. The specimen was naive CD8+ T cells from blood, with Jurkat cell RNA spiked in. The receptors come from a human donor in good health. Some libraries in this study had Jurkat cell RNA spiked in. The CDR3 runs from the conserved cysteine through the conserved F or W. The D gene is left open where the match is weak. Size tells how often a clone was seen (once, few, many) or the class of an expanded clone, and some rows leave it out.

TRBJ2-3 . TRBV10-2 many TGCGCCATCAAACTCACAGATACGCAGTATTTT CAIKLTDTQYF
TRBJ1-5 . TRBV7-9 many TGTGCCAGCAGCTCGGACCCATCGCATCAGCCCCAGCATTTT CASSSDPSHQPQHF
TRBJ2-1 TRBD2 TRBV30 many TGTGCCTGGAGTTCTTCCGGGACTAGCGGGATTCTCTCCTACAATGAGCAGTTCTTC CAWSSSGTSGILSYNEQFF
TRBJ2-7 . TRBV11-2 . TGTGCCAGCAGCTTATCTACCCCCGTCTACGAGCAGTACTTC CASSLSTPVYEQYF
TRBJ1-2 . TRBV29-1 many TGCAGCGTTGAAGATGGGACAAAAAGGGATGGCTACACCTTC CSVEDGTKRDGYTF
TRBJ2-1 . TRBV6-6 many TGTGCCAGCAGTTACTCGGTCAGGCTAGCGACGTACAATGAGCAGTTCTTC CASSYSVRLATYNEQFF
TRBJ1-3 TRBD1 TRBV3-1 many TGTGCCAGCAGCCAAGAGGGACAGGGTTCGGACACCATATATTTT CASSQEGQGSDTIYF
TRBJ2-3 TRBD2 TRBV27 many TGTGCCAGCAGTCCCCCCCGACTAGCTCTAATGGGCACAGATACGCAGTATTTT CASSPPRLALMGTDTQYF
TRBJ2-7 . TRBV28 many TGTGCCAGCAGTGTTCTCCACGAGCAGTACTTC CASSVLHEQYF
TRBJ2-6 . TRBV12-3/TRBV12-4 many TGTGCCAGCAGTTTAGTGGGGCCTGGGGCCAACGTCCTGACTTTC CASSLVGPGANVLTF
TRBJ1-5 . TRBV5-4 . TGTGCCAGCAGCTTCGGGGCAGGAAATAGCAATCAGCCCCAGCATTTT CASSFGAGNSNQPQHF
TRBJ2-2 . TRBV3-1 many TGTGCCAGCAGCCCGGCGGTGGGGTATGAGCTGTTTTTT CASSPAVGYELFF
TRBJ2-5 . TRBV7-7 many TGTGCTAGCAGCCCCAACTTTTTAGGGTGGCAAGAGACCCAGTACTTC CASSPNFLGWQETQYF
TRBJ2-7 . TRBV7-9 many TGTGCCAGCAGCACGGAAGAGGGGGCCTACGAGCAGTACTTC CASSTEEGAYEQYF
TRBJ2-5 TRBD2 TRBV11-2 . TGTGCCAGCAGCTTAGTGGCTAGCGGGGAGACCCAGTACTTC CASSLVASGETQYF
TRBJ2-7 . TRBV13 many TGTGCCAGCAGCTTGCAGTTTGAGCAGTACTTC CASSLQFEQYF
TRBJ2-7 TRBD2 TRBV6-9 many TGTGCCAGCACCAACCGCTCGATGTTCGGGAGGACCTACGAGCAGTACTTC CASTNRSMFGRTYEQYF
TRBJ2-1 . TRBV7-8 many TGTGCCAGCAGCATTGGGACCTACAATGAGCAGTTCTTC CASSIGTYNEQFF